The TCR beta chain described here comes from a study of vaccination and CD4 T cells after COVID-19. With the Oncomine TCR Beta short-read assay, DNA from cultured CD4+ T cells was sequenced. Extraction of genomic DNA was performed on cultured CD4+ T cells. TCRdb called the PCR reads again in MiXCR, with one record for every CDR3 protein. The sample has fewer than 20,000 distinct CDR3 sequences, 43% seen once. The germline V gene has CDR1 MNHEY and CDR2 SMNVEV (reference sequence). V was trimmed by 6 bases and J by 7 bases, leaving 21 bases between them. This CDR3 spans 15 amino acids. Treatment here: roughly 11-day PBMC culture with coronavirus spike peptide pools or control peptides (ViraFEST assay). Cultures got half-medium changes with IL-2 on days 3 and 7. Findings of the study overall: For convalescent patients, 304 of the 307 vaccine-specific clones analyzed were classified as spike mono-reactive.

Comment on this clonotype: Its antigen is undetermined.

This receptor was taken from a human donor who had recovered from COVID-19. This chain joins TRBV27 and TRBJ1-2; D unresolved. The specimen comprised CD4+ T cells from blood, cultured in vitro, sampled after SARS-CoV-2 vaccination. The CDR3 DNA sequence: TGTGCCAGCAGAATCACCCTCCAAAGTCGAGGTGGCTACACCTTC. Translated: CASRITLQSRGGYTF.